The 11 T cell receptor beta chains below all came from one sample that was sequenced in a study of patients and donors after allogeneic stem cell transplantation. From the RT-PCR reads, TCRdb called clonotypes with MiXCR, one entry per CDR3 protein. The top ten clones hold about 27% of a sample with 100,000 to 120,000 distinct CDR3 sequences, 35% of them seen once. The sequencing sample was made of blood, either unsorted or a sorted T cell fraction (not recorded which). Source of these receptors: a human donor who was either an allogeneic HSCT recipient or a stem cell or donor lymphocyte infusion donor (not recorded which). It is not recorded whose cells these are; they may come from a transplant donor.

The chain joins TRBV2 to TRBJ2-7; TRBD1 matches at 8 bases. The CDR3 is made up of 14 amino acids. Germline V gives CDR1 SNHLY, CDR2 FYNNEI. V lost 5 bases to trimming and J lost 1 base; unmatched junction nucleotides: 4. The CDR3, as DNA: TGTGCCAGCAGTCCCCGACAGGGGTCCTACGAGCAGTACTTC. Translating gives CASSPRQGSYEQYF.

The chain is built from TRBV7-9 and TRBJ2-7; D not resolved. The CDR3 runs to 12 residues. V lost 5 bases and J lost 5, with 10 bases in between. Per the germline V gene, CDR1 is SEHNR and CDR2 is FQNEAQ (reference sequence). In DNA form, the CDR3 reads TGTGCCAGCAGCCGCGACCCCGACGAGCAGTACTTC. Encoded protein: CASSRDPDEQYF.

The rearrangement joins TRBV12-3 or TRBV12-4 to TRBJ2-7; D is unresolved. The CDR3 spans 12 residues. Between the trimmed V and J ends, which lost 3 bases and 1 base, there was a span of 4 bases. CDR3 nucleotides: TGTGCCAGCAGTTTTGGTTCCTACGAGCAGTACTTC. This sequence encodes CASSFGSYEQYF.

The gene calls are TRBV27 and TRBJ2-1; TRBD2 aligns across 12 bases. Looked up from germline, CDR1 is MNHEY and CDR2 is SMNVEV (reference sequence). The ends lost 7 bases at V and 8 bases at J; junction bases unmatched: 9. The CDR3 spans 15 residues. The CDR3 nucleotides read TGTGCCAGCACCCAGAGGGCTAGCGGGAGGGATGAGCAGTTCTTC. The encoded protein is CASTQRASGRDEQFF.

This clonotype has a handful of counts. This chain links TRBV12-3 or TRBV12-4 with TRBJ1-1; D is unresolved. Trimming left V 3 bases short and J 3 bases short, with 11 bases between. The CDR3 sequence is 14 residues long. The CDR3: CASSLEGGYTEAFF. DNA of the CDR3: TGTGCCAGCAGTTTGGAGGGTGGTTACACTGAAGCTTTCTTT.

The J gene is TRBJ1-2, the V gene TRBV6-1; D possibly corresponds to TRBD1 (6 bases). Germline loops: CDR1 MNHNS, CDR2 SASEGT. Trimming took off 3 bases at V and 0 bases at J, with 8 bases between the two ends. The CDR3 sequence is 14 residues long. The DNA of the CDR3 is TGTGCCAGCAGTGACGGACAGACTAACTATGGCTACACCTTC. Amino acid sequence: CASSDGQTNYGYTF.

This clonotype showed up just a few times. The genes are TRBV4-2 and TRBJ1-5, with TRBD1 matching 7 bases. Trimming cost V 0 bases and J 6 bases; bases outside gene matches: 5. Germline V lookup: CDR1 LGHNA, CDR2 YNFKEQ. The CDR3 is made up of 15 amino acids. The CDR3 bases are TGTGCCAGCAGCCAAGATAGGAAGGGGGCTCAGCCCCAGCATTTT. Its protein product is CASSQDRKGAQPQHF.

This clonotype was seen ten or more times. This chain links TRBV12-3 or TRBV12-4 with TRBJ1-1; D unresolved. The CDR3 spans 13 residues. Trimming pared 7 bases from V and 0 bases from J, leaving 9 bases between. This chain's CDR3 is CASTLDMNTEAFF. The CDR3, as DNA: TGTGCCAGCACCCTAGACATGAACACTGAAGCTTTCTTT.

This chain joins TRBV12-3 or TRBV12-4 and TRBJ2-1, with D hard to call. The V end lost 5 bases, the J end lost 12 bases, and 11 bases lay between the germline ends. This CDR3 has 11 amino acids. DNA for the CDR3: TGTGCCAGCAGTGTTAGCTGGGGGCAGTTCTTC. Its translation is CASSVSWGQFF.

This clonotype has a handful of counts. V usage is TRBV27 and J usage is TRBJ2-7; 11 bases map to TRBD2. The germline V gene encodes CDR1 MNHEY and CDR2 SMNVEV (reference sequence). The CDR3 sequence is 14 residues long. V shed 6 bases, J shed 3 bases, and the junction held 4 bases outside the gene matches. The CDR3 DNA sequence: TGTGCCAGCAGGCAAGGGACTAGCGGCTACGAGCAGTACTTC. It is translated as CASRQGTSGYEQYF.

This clonotype was detected only a few times. The chain recombines TRBV28 with TRBJ2-2; no clear D gene. The CDR3 consists of 13 residues. V gave up 6 bases and J gave up 0 bases, with 5 bases separating them. Germline CDR1 is MDHEN and CDR2 is SYDVKM. CDR3 amino acids: CASRVANTGELFF. The CDR3, as DNA: TGTGCCAGCAGAGTTGCGAACACCGGGGAGCTGTTTTTT.